What follows are 18 T cell receptor beta chains derived from one specimen sequenced in a study of lymphopenia after photon versus proton radiotherapy. Measured with immunoSEQ multiplex PCR; TCRdb has only the in-frame clones, and not every one. Of 150,000 to 200,000 clones detected, about 88% appear once; the ten largest clones hold around 4.5%. The starting material was peripheral blood, obtained from a patient treated with photon-based radiotherapy. The receptor set was obtained from a man aged 45-65 years with gastric cancer.

The rearrangement uses TRBV5-4 and TRBJ2-5; D possibly matches TRBD1 or TRBD2 (6 bases each). CDR3 length equals 13 residues. Germline V gene sequence: CDR1 SGHNT, CDR2 YYREEE (reference sequence). The V gene lost 7 bases and the J gene lost 1 base, with 11 bases spanning the gap. The CDR3 here is CASGWGAQETQYF. The CDR3 nucleotides read TGTGCCAGCGGGTGGGGGGCCCAAGAGACCCAGTACTTC.

The rearrangement uses TRBV6-6 and TRBJ2-7, with no clear D. The CDR3 is 14 residues long. Germline V gene lookup returns CDR1 MNHNY and CDR2 SVGAGI (reference sequence). V lost 4 bases, J lost 0 bases, and 10 bases lay in between. CDR3 protein: CASSSPGFSYEQYF. DNA for the CDR3: TGTGCCAGCAGTTCACCAGGATTCTCCTACGAGCAGTACTTC.

The rearrangement joins TRBV18 to TRBJ2-1, with D possibly matching TRBD2 (7 bases). The CDR3 covers 15 residues. Germline V gene data show CDR1 as KGHSH and CDR2 as LQKENI. The V end was cut by 6 bases, the J end by 8 bases, with 20 bases between. CDR3 loop: CASSPRGGIGDEQFF. In DNA form, the CDR3 reads TGTGCCAGCTCTCCTAGGGGGGGCATAGGCGATGAGCAGTTCTTC.

The chain uses TRBV7-9 and TRBJ2-1; TRBD2 matches at 9 bases. V shed 5 bases, J shed 5 bases, and the junction held 7 bases outside the gene matches. This CDR3 region has 15 residues. Germline-derived CDR1 and CDR2 are SEHNR and FQNEAQ (reference sequence). The CDR3 loop reads CASSPAGGSHNEQFF. The CDR3 region has the DNA TGTGCCAGCAGCCCTGCGGGAGGGTCCCACAATGAGCAGTTCTTC.

In this sample, this clone turned up a few times. The V and J genes are TRBV6-1 and TRBJ1-5, with D uncertain. Germline CDR1 is MNHNS and CDR2 is SASEGT. V dropped 7 bases and J dropped 7 bases, with 20 bases sitting between them. The CDR3 is 15 residues long. CDR3 bases: TGTGCCAGCAATTTAGTACCTTTTAGTGGGCAGCCCCAGCATTTT. This codes for CASNLVPFSGQPQHF.

This rearrangement joins TRBV28 to TRBJ2-7; D may be TRBD1 (6 bases). Germline CDR1 reads MDHEN; CDR2 reads SYDVKM. Trimming took off 2 bases at V and 2 bases at J, with 13 bases between the two ends. This CDR3 has 15 amino acids. CDR3 residues: CASSLRWDTTYEQYF. The CDR3, as DNA: TGTGCCAGCAGTTTAAGGTGGGACACAACCTACGAGCAGTACTTC.

This sequence joins TRBV19 and TRBJ1-2; D possibly corresponds to TRBD1 (5 bases). CDR1 and CDR2 from the germline V gene are LNHDA and SQIVND (reference sequence). V dropped 9 bases and J dropped 0 bases, with 20 bases sitting between them. This CDR3 has 16 residues. The CDR3 is CASRALKGRTNYGYTF. DNA of the CDR3: TGTGCCAGCCGGGCTCTAAAGGGGCGAACTAACTATGGCTACACCTTC.

The CDR3 reads CASSADGNYGYTF. DNA for the CDR3: TGTGCCAGCAGCGCGGACGGAAACTATGGCTACACCTTC. The rearrangement links TRBV9 to TRBJ1-2; no reliable D call. This CDR3 contains 13 residues. V was cut by 3 bases and J by 2 bases, with 8 bases left in between. In germline, CDR1 is SGDLS, CDR2 YYNGEE.

This chain connects TRBV6-5 to TRBJ1-2, with 7 bases aligning to TRBD1. Germline V CDR1 and CDR2: MNHEY, SVGAGI. The CDR3 spans 14 residues. Losses at the gene ends were 2 bases for V and 7 bases for J; bases not matched to a gene: 7. The CDR3 loop reads CASSYRRGQGGYTF. In DNA, the CDR3 is TGTGCCAGCAGTTACAGGAGGGGGCAAGGTGGCTACACCTTC.

There are a few counts of this clone. The V call is TRBV7-2, the J call TRBJ1-1, with 7 bases lining up with TRBD1. The CDR3 is 14 residues long. J lost 3 bases, V lost 2 bases, and 3 bases had no gene match. Germline-derived CDR1 and CDR2 are SGHTA and FQGNSA. The CDR3 coding sequence is TGTGCCAGCAGCTTAACCCAGGGGGACACTGAAGCTTTCTTT. It encodes CASSLTQGDTEAFF.

To note about this clone: The junction departs from the called germline gene at one end, perhaps through a read error. The CDR3, as DNA: TGTGCCAGCAGCCAAGACAGGCTTTTCTTC. This encodes CASSQDRLFF. The V and J genes are TRBV14 and TRBJ2-7; D ambiguous. This CDR3 is built from 10 residues. Germline loops: CDR1 SGHDN, CDR2 FVKESK.

The rearrangement links TRBV7-2 to TRBJ2-7; possibly TRBD1 or TRBD2 for D (5 bases each). The CDR3 contains 16 residues. The germline V gene has CDR1 SGHTA and CDR2 FQGNSA. V lost 1 base, J lost 7 bases, and 20 bases lay in between. The CDR3 DNA follows: TGTGCCAGCAGCTTAGATTCGGGGACCCCGGGTCGAGAGCAGTACTTC. Amino acid sequence: CASSLDSGTPGREQYF.

CDR3 loop: CASSPPTGALGYGYTF. DNA of the CDR3: TGTGCCAGCTCCCCCCCCACAGGGGCGCTAGGCTATGGCTACACCTTC. The chain is built from TRBV28 and TRBJ1-2, with 7 positions matching TRBD1. V shed 8 bases and J 4 bases; nucleotides not matched to a gene: 16. Germline V gene data show CDR1 as MDHEN and CDR2 as SYDVKM. This CDR3 contains 16 residues.

The V gene is TRBV30, the J gene TRBJ1-5; a possible D gene is TRBD1 (5 bases). The V end was cut by 2 bases, the J end by 1 base, with 18 bases between. Germline CDR1 and CDR2: GTSNPN and SVGIG (reference sequence). The CDR3 loop spans 17 amino acids. The CDR3 DNA is TGTGCCTGGAGTTCAACGACTGGACATTTCAGCAATCAGCCCCAGCATTTT. It translates to CAWSSTTGHFSNQPQHF.

The chain couples TRBV28 to TRBJ1-5, with TRBD1 identical over 7 bases. There are 16 residues in the CDR3. Germline V gene sequence: CDR1 MDHEN, CDR2 SYDVKM. V shed 7 bases, J shed 5 bases, and the junction held 14 bases outside the gene matches. The CDR3 loop is CASTIKEGARDQPQHF. CDR3 nucleotides: TGTGCCAGCACCATAAAAGAGGGGGCCCGGGATCAGCCCCAGCATTTT.

The rearrangement joins TRBV4-1 to TRBJ1-1; D gene unclear. V lost 6 bases and J lost 6, with 17 bases in between. Germline V gives CDR1 MGHRA, CDR2 YSYEKL. The CDR3 consists of 14 residues. The CDR3 bases are TGCGCCAGCAGTCCCCAGGCCGGGATTGCTGAAGCTTTCTTT. It translates to CASSPQAGIAEAFF.

The V call is TRBV21-1, the J call TRBJ2-7; the table names TRBD1, a call not compared with the DNA. TRBV21-1 is listed as a pseudogene. The CDR3 loop spans 16 amino acids. The CDR3 sequence is CASSKGRDRVSYEQYF. The CDR3 DNA reads TGTGCCAGCAGCAAAGGGAGAGACAGGGTCTCCTACGAGCAGTACTTC.

The V call is TRBV7-3, the J call TRBJ2-7; D unclear. Trimming cost V 3 bases and J 6 bases, with 9 bases left between them. Germline V gene sequence: CDR1 SGHTA, CDR2 FQGTGA. This CDR3 is built from 12 residues. The chain's CDR3 is CASSLTGIEQYF. CDR3 in DNA: TGTGCCAGCAGCTTGACTGGCATCGAGCAGTACTTC.